This T cell receptor beta chain was recorded in a study of cytomegalovirus exposure and HLA in healthy donors. The J segment lost 4 bases and the V segment lost 5 bases, leaving 8 bases of the junction unmatched. The CDR3 length is 15 residues. CDR1 is MGHDK, CDR2 SYGVNS, per germline. This PCR relied on a set of 60 Vbeta primers and 13 Jbeta primers. Generated by immunoSEQ multiplex PCR, the TCRdb table keeps only in-frame clones and is missing some. The sample lists about 89,000 clones, around 71% seen once, with 2.1% in the top ten. The J gene is TRBJ1-1, the V gene TRBV25-1; 9 nucleotides align to TRBD1. The sequence came from a man aged 25 to 40 in good health and CMV-seronegative. What was sequenced was PBMCs. Here the CDR3 reads CASSHLGQGGTEAFF. The CDR3, as DNA: TGTGCCAGCAGTCATTTGGGACAGGGCGGCACTGAAGCTTTCTTT.